This T cell receptor (beta chain) was found in a study of metastatic and nonmetastatic thyroid tumors. In its sample, this clone is medium-sized. No patient had received any treatment before thyroid surgery. The CDR3 loop spans 16 amino acids. Germline CDR1 reads MNHEY; CDR2 reads SVGAGI. V gave up 2 bases and J gave up 5 bases; unmatched junction bases: 6. TCRdb re-called the PCR reads with MiXCR. In the table there are more than 40,000 clones, less than 20% of which are singletons. Material for sequencing was blood. The V call is TRBV6-5, the J call TRBJ1-6; 7 nucleotides agree with TRBD1. The receptor was derived from a female donor with papillary thyroid cancer or a benign thyroid nodule (not recorded which). Some clones in this sample may be carry-over from other donors' samples. The CDR3 region is CASSYGDRAHNSPLHF. Here the CDR3 DNA reads TGTGCCAGCAGTTACGGAGACAGGGCCCATAATTCACCCCTCCACTTT.